The 32 T cell receptor beta chains in this list originate from one sample, sequenced in a study of shared clonotypes between healthy human individuals. Produced via immunoSEQ multiplex PCR; TCRdb's table is partial and in-frame only. The sample comprises 950,000 to 1,100,000 clones, approximately 72% of which are singletons, and roughly 1.4% rests with the top ten. The specimen sequenced was memory CD4+ T cells sorted from blood. Subset meaning: CD45RA-negative fraction. The receptors were sampled from a man aged 18 to 29 in good health.

This clone was found once. This chain links TRBV30 with TRBJ2-6, with 7 bases aligning to TRBD2. With 0 bases clipped from V and 1 base from J, the junction kept 9 bases outside the gene matches. From germline, CDR1 is GTSNPN and CDR2 SVGIG (reference sequence). The CDR3 consists of 18 residues. The CDR3 nucleotides read TGTGCCTGGAGTGTGGGGAGGGCGTTTTTATCTGGGGCCAACGTCCTGACTTTC. Its protein is CAWSVGRAFLSGANVLTF.

This rearrangement joins TRBV28 to TRBJ2-7; either TRBD1 or TRBD2 may fit D (5 bases each). The CDR3 spans 13 residues. Germline V gene sequence: CDR1 MDHEN, CDR2 SYDVKM. Deletions cut 10 bases from V and 7 bases from J, with 20 bases between. The DNA of the CDR3 is TGTGCCACCCTCCCGTGGAGAGGGGAAGAGCAGTACTTC. It codes for CATLPWRGEEQYF. Full variable domain (rest looked up from reference TRBV28 and TRBJ2-7): DVKVTQSSRYLVKRTGEKVFLECVQDMDHENMFWYRQDPGLGLRLIYFSYDVKMKEKGDIPEGYSVSREKKERFSLILESASTNQTSMYLCATLPWRGEEQYFGPGTRLTVT.

V usage is TRBV19 and J usage is TRBJ2-3; 9 nucleotides align to TRBD2. The V gene's germline CDR1 is LNHDA and CDR2 SQIVND (reference sequence). V was pared by 5 bases and J by 2 bases, with 17 bases of the junction left unmatched. The CDR3 spans 19 residues. The CDR3 is CASSVTSSGTAGHTDTQYF. The CDR3 DNA reads as TGTGCCAGTAGTGTCACTTCTAGCGGGACCGCAGGACACACAGATACGCAGTATTTT.

This rearrangement joins TRBV5-1 to TRBJ1-1; possibly TRBD1 for D (5 bases). Germline CDR1 SGHRS, CDR2 YFSETQ. The CDR3 covers 13 residues. V lost 1 base and J 7 bases, leaving 11 bases between the germline ends. CDR3 amino acids: CASSLRGENEAFF. For the CDR3, the DNA is TGCGCCAGCAGCTTGAGAGGGGAAAATGAAGCTTTCTTT.

This clone appeared once. The same CDR3 also results from other DNA sequences found in this sample. This sequence joins TRBV6-5 and TRBJ2-5; 9 nucleotides align to TRBD1. Germline-derived CDR1 and CDR2 are MNHEY and SVGAGI. CDR3 length: 14 residues. Trimming removed 0 bases from V and 4 bases from J; junction bases left unmatched: 0. The CDR3 nucleotides are TGTGCCAGCAGTTACTCGGGACAGGGAGAGACCCAGTACTTC. Translating it yields CASSYSGQGETQYF.

The V and J genes are TRBV5-5 and TRBJ2-1; no firm D call. There are 16 residues in the CDR3. Germline CDR1 and CDR2: SGHKS and YYEKEE (reference sequence). Trimming pared 1 base from V and 0 bases from J, leaving 11 bases between. The CDR3: CASSLWALGSYNEQFF. The CDR3 DNA follows: TGTGCCAGCAGCTTGTGGGCCCTGGGCTCCTACAATGAGCAGTTCTTC.

This rearrangement joins TRBV9 to TRBJ1-1; D gene unclear. V lost 4 bases to trimming and J lost 5 bases, with 12 bases between them. Germline loops: CDR1 SGDLS, CDR2 YYNGEE. The CDR3 loop spans 13 amino acids. CDR3 DNA sequence: TGTGCCAGCAGCACCCAGCCGGGGACTGAAGCTTTCTTT. Amino acid sequence: CASSTQPGTEAFF.

About this clone itself: A clone one base away is much larger, so this may be a read error. The sample holds other DNA sequences that translate to the same CDR3. This chain uses TRBV7-9 with TRBJ2-3, with D unclear. The CDR3 has 11 residues. V lost 2 bases to trimming and J lost 3 bases, with 0 bases between them. Germline-derived CDR1 and CDR2 are SEHNR and FQNEAQ (reference sequence). CDR3 sequence reads: CASSLTDTQYF. The DNA for the CDR3 is TGTGCCAGCAGCTTAACAGATACGCAGTATTTT.

The chain recombines TRBV27 with TRBJ2-3, with D perhaps matching TRBD2 (7 bases). CDR1 and CDR2 from the germline V gene are MNHEY and SMNVEV (reference sequence). There are 12 residues in the CDR3. Trimming cost V 6 bases and J 12 bases, with 16 bases left between them. Here the CDR3 DNA reads TGTGCCAGCAGGGACGGGGGGCCGAGCCAGTATTTT. Its translation is CASRDGGPSQYF.

The chain joins TRBV5-4 to TRBJ2-7, with 8 bases fitting TRBD1. Germline V gene lookup returns CDR1 SGHNT and CDR2 YYREEE (reference sequence). V lost 4 bases, J lost 3 bases, and 3 bases stayed unmatched. This CDR3 region has 13 residues. CDR3 in amino acids: CASSEGTGYEQYF. Written as DNA, the CDR3 is TGTGCCAGCAGCGAGGGGACAGGCTACGAGCAGTACTTC.

As regards this clone: The sample carries other DNA sequences with the same CDR3. The gene calls are TRBV5-1 and TRBJ2-6; TRBD1 might be the D (7 bases). From germline, CDR1 is SGHRS and CDR2 YFSETQ. Trimming pared 4 bases from V and 0 bases from J, leaving 14 bases between. The CDR3 has 17 residues. The CDR3 DNA is TGCGCCAGCAGCCGGGGGACAGCGAGCTCTGGGGCCAACGTCCTGACTTTC. This gives the protein CASSRGTASSGANVLTF.

The chain recombines TRBV27 with TRBJ2-1; D may be TRBD1 (6 bases). The CDR3 totals 16 residues. Germline CDR1 reads MNHEY; CDR2 reads SMNVEV (reference sequence). The ends were cut back, 5 bases at V and 8 bases at J, with 22 bases in the middle. The CDR3 DNA reads TGTGCCAGCAGTCCCCGCTCTAGGGGGTCAGGGGATGAGCAGTTCTTC. It is translated as CASSPRSRGSGDEQFF.

The rearrangement uses TRBV6-5 and TRBJ2-4; 10 bases are a match to TRBD1. The CDR3 extends over 15 amino acids. Germline-derived CDR1 and CDR2 are MNHEY and SVGAGI. J lost 7 bases, V lost 5 bases, and 8 bases had no gene match. This CDR3 is CASSRTGTGENIQYF. CDR3 coding DNA: TGTGCCAGCAGTCGGACCGGGACAGGGGAGAACATTCAGTACTTC.

The rearrangement joins TRBV4-3 to TRBJ1-2; TRBD1 agrees at 8 bases. CDR3 size: 14 residues. Trimming at V came to 4 bases and at J to 5 bases, leaving 6 bases not matched to a gene. From germline, CDR1 is LGHNA and CDR2 YSLEER. CDR3 protein: CASSLNRGGYGYTF. CDR3 coding DNA: TGCGCCAGCAGCCTGAACAGGGGGGGGTATGGCTACACCTTC.

V usage is TRBV19 and J usage is TRBJ1-1; 7 bases fit TRBD1. Unmatched junction bases numbered 8, after V lost 7 bases and J lost 0 bases. This CDR3 contains 15 residues. Germline CDR1 is LNHDA and CDR2 is SQIVND (reference sequence). CDR3 sequence: CASKAKGAMNTEAFF. Here the CDR3 DNA reads TGTGCCAGTAAAGCGAAGGGGGCCATGAACACTGAAGCTTTCTTT.

V usage is TRBV6-1 and J usage is TRBJ1-5, with D tentatively TRBD1 (6 bases). CDR1 and CDR2 (germline): MNHNS, SASEGT. Trimming shortened V by 2 bases and J by 7 bases, and 15 bases separated the two germline ends. This CDR3 comprises 15 residues. In DNA, the CDR3 is TGTGCCAGCAGTGAATCGCAGGGGCAATGGCAGCCCCAGCATTTT. It codes for CASSESQGQWQPQHF.

The J gene is TRBJ2-7, the V gene TRBV18; 7 positions match TRBD2. Germline CDR1 KGHSH, CDR2 LQKENI. The CDR3 runs 15 residues. With V trimmed by 3 bases and J by 2 bases, 7 bases remained unmatched. The CDR3 DNA sequence: TGTGCCAGCTCACCCTCTAGCGGAGAAGCCTACGAGCAGTACTTC. Translated: CASSPSSGEAYEQYF.

The genes are TRBV7-2 and TRBJ2-2; D not certain. CDR3 size: 12 residues. Germline CDR1 SGHTA, CDR2 FQGNSA. Trimming cost V 1 base and J 6 bases, with 3 bases left between them. The CDR3 region is CASSLVPGELFF. The DNA of the CDR3 is TGTGCCAGCAGCTTAGTTCCCGGGGAGCTGTTTTTT.

The CDR3 region is CASSFPGRGDEQYF. The CDR3 coding sequence is TGTGCCAGCAGCTTTCCGGGCAGGGGGGACGAGCAGTACTTC. The rearrangement joins TRBV7-9 to TRBJ2-7, with D possibly being TRBD1 (7 bases). The CDR3 covers 14 residues. Germline CDR1 reads SEHNR; CDR2 reads FQNEAQ (reference sequence). V was cut by 3 bases and J by 5 bases, with 14 bases left in between.

With respect to this clone: It may be a read error: a sequence one base away is much more abundant. The gene calls are TRBV6-5 and TRBJ1-3; no clear D gene. From germline, CDR1 is MNHEY and CDR2 SVGAGI. With 4 bases removed from V and 6 bases from J, the gap between germline ends came to 4 bases. The CDR3 extends over 11 amino acids. The CDR3 region has the DNA TGTGCCAGCAGTTCCGTAAACACCATATATTTT. This translates into CASSSVNTIYF.

This chain joins TRBV6-5 and TRBJ1-2; D remains unclear. Germline-derived CDR1 and CDR2 are MNHEY and SVGAGI. The V end was cut by 6 bases, the J end by 7 bases, with 9 bases between. This CDR3 is 11 amino acids long. CDR3 bases: TGTGCCAGCAGCGCAGGTCGTGGCTACACCTTC. It translates to CASSAGRGYTF.

This clone has more than one count but fewer than ten. The same CDR3 arises from other DNA sequences in this sample as well. The rearrangement uses TRBV6-5 and TRBJ2-6; no clear D. The V gene's germline CDR1 is MNHEY and CDR2 SVGAGI. The CDR3 has 13 residues. The germline V and J ends were trimmed by 5 bases and 1 base, with 3 bases remaining between them. Written as DNA, the CDR3 is TGTGCCAGCAGTGGATCTGGGGCCAACGTCCTGACTTTC. Its protein product is CASSGSGANVLTF.

The chain carries TRBV2 and TRBJ2-7, with 13 bases aligning to TRBD2. After removal of 9 bases from V and 7 bases from J, the junction contained 6 bases not matched to a gene. This CDR3 spans 13 amino acids. Germline CDR1 is SNHLY and CDR2 is FYNNEI. CDR3 sequence (DNA): TGTGCCAGTGGGACTAGCGGGAACGTGGAGCAGTACTTC. Protein product: CASGTSGNVEQYF.

This clone was recorded a few times. The chain has TRBV7-9 and TRBJ1-2, with D possibly matching TRBD1 (6 bases). The CDR3 length is 17 residues. Deletions cut 1 base from V and 6 bases from J, with 21 bases between. CDR1 SEHNR and CDR2 FQNEAQ come from the germline V gene (reference sequence). The CDR3 coding sequence is TGTGCCAGCAGCTTAGATGGGGTGACAGGTTTGAGAAATGGCTACACCTTC. Translated, it gives CASSLDGVTGLRNGYTF.

The chain carries TRBV7-9 and TRBJ1-4; tentatively, D is TRBD1 (6 bases). Germline assignment: CDR1 SEHNR and CDR2 FQNEAQ (reference sequence). The CDR3 has 15 residues. The V end lost 4 bases, the J end lost 7 bases, and 16 bases lay between the germline ends. CDR3 sequence (DNA): TGTGCCAGCAGCTCAATGACAGGAGCAAGTGAAAAACTGTTTTTT. It yields the protein CASSSMTGASEKLFF.

The CDR3 reads CAWSSRSNQPQYF. CDR3 DNA sequence: TGTGCCTGGAGTTCCCGGAGCAATCAGCCCCAGTATTTT. This chain links TRBV30 with TRBJ1-5; D call uncertain. The DNA end is a closer match to TRBJ2-3, so the J assignment may be wrong. CDR3 size: 13 residues. Germline V gene lookup returns CDR1 GTSNPN and CDR2 SVGIG (reference sequence).

The chain uses TRBV5-1 and TRBJ2-7; 7 bases are shared with TRBD2. This CDR3 has 14 amino acids. Germline CDR1 and CDR2: SGHRS and YFSETQ. The J segment lost 2 bases and the V segment lost 9 bases, leaving 11 bases of the junction unmatched. CDR3 DNA sequence: TGCGCCACCTTCGGTCCTAGCGGTACCTACGAGCAGTACTTC. Protein product: CATFGPSGTYEQYF.

This clone was observed many times. The CDR3 coding sequence is TGCGCCAGCAGCTCTGGACTCACCTACGAGCAGTACTTC. It translates to CASSSGLTYEQYF. The V call is TRBV5-1, the J call TRBJ2-7; D possibly corresponds to TRBD2 (5 bases). Trimming pared 3 bases from V and 2 bases from J, leaving 9 bases between. There are 13 residues in the CDR3. Germline CDR1 reads SGHRS; CDR2 reads YFSETQ.

The genes are TRBV10-1 and TRBJ1-1; 10 bases agree with TRBD1. V was clipped by 6 bases and J by 4 bases; unmatched bases: 8. The germline CDR1 and CDR2 sequences are WNHNN and SYGVQD (reference sequence). The CDR3 has 15 residues. In nucleotides, the CDR3 is TGCGCCAGCAGCCGGGACAGGGGTCAGGGCACTGAAGCTTTCTTT. This encodes CASSRDRGQGTEAFF.

The sample holds a few counts of this clone. The rearrangement links TRBV2 to TRBJ2-1, with D tentatively TRBD1 or TRBD2 (5 bases each). Between the trimmed V and J ends, which lost 8 bases and 2 bases, there was a span of 13 bases. The germline gives CDR1 SNHLY, CDR2 FYNNEI. The CDR3 length is 14 residues. Here the CDR3 reads CASVRDAAYNEQFF. CDR3 nucleotide sequence: TGTGCCAGCGTAAGGGACGCCGCCTACAATGAGCAGTTCTTC.

The chain combines TRBV19 with TRBJ1-6, with D possibly matching TRBD1 (5 bases). The V gene's germline CDR1 is LNHDA and CDR2 SQIVND (reference sequence). The V and J ends lost 6 bases and 6 bases respectively, with 12 bases between them. The CDR3 covers 14 residues. CDR3 protein: CASRSTDRNSPLHF. The CDR3 bases are TGTGCCAGTAGGTCGACAGACCGTAATTCACCCCTCCACTTT.

A remark on this clone: Within the sample, other DNA sequences also encode this same CDR3. The chain employs TRBV7-2 and TRBJ2-2, with 8 bases that match TRBD1. Germline trimming cut 5 bases from V and 2 bases from J; bases unmatched to any gene: 4. Germline CDR1 is SGHTA and CDR2 is FQGNSA. The CDR3 has 15 residues. The CDR3 DNA reads as TGTGCCAGCAGCCCGGACAGGGCAAACACCGGGGAGCTGTTTTTT. It codes for CASSPDRANTGELFF.